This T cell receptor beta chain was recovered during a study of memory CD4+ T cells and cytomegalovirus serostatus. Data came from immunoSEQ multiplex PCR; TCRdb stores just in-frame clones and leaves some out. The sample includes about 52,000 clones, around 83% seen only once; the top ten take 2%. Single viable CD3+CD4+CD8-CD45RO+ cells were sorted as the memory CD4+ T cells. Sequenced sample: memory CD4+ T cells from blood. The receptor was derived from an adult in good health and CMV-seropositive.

This CDR3 is CASSSRGGSTEAFF. The CDR3 DNA is TGTGCCAGCAGCTCCAGGGGTGGGAGCACTGAAGCTTTCTTT. The chain is built from TRBV5-5 and TRBJ1-1, with D perhaps matching TRBD1 (6 bases). CDR3 length: 14 residues. Deletions cut 3 bases from V and 4 bases from J, with 13 bases between. Germline-derived CDR1 and CDR2 are SGHKS and YYEKEE (reference sequence). The full variable domain, in which reference TRBV5-5 and TRBJ1-1 provide the parts outside the CDR3, is DAGVTQSPTHLIKTRGQQVTLRCSPISGHKSVSWYQQVLGQGPQFIFQYYEKEERGRGNFPDRFSARQFPNYSSELNVNALLLGDSALYLCASSSRGGSTEAFFGQGTRLTVV.